This T cell receptor (beta chain) was sequenced in a study of blood T cell repertoires in COVID-19. Study background: Specimens from acute and convalescent COVID-19 originated in the United States, Italy and Spain. T cells, B-cell-depleted T cells, or PBMCs supplied cDNA or gDNA.

V lost 5 bases and J 1 base, leaving 15 bases between the germline ends. There are 15 residues in the CDR3. Germline CDR1 reads SEHNR; CDR2 reads FQNEAQ (reference sequence). The authors' processing: Reference gene primer amplification in the assay estimated nucleated cell counts. Assay: immunoSEQ multiplex PCR; the TCRdb copy retains only in-frame clones and omits some. V, J and clone size were drawn from that table, and D and trimming were deduced from the DNA. The sample lists more than 250,000 clones; around 90% were seen once. The cohort comprised adults aged about 18 to 100 years residing in about 25 US areas.

The genes are TRBV7-9 and TRBJ2-7; a weak D match, TRBD2 (6 bases). Specimen: PBMCs or T cells enriched from blood (not recorded which). This sequence was found in a woman aged 25-40 years who had recovered from COVID-19. This CDR3 is CASSHSGSKSYEQYF. CDR3 nucleotides: TGTGCCAGCAGCCACAGCGGGTCCAAATCCTACGAGCAGTACTTC.